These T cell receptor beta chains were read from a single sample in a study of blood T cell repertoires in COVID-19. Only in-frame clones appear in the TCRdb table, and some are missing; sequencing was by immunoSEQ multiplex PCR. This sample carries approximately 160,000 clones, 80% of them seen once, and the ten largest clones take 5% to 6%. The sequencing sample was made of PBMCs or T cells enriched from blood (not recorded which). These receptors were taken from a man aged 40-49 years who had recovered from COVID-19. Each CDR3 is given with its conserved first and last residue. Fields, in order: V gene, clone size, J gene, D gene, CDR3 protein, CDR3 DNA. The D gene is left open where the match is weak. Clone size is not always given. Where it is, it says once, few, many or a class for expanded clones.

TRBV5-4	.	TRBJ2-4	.	CASSSSGTRLRYF	TGTGCCAGCAGCTCCTCCGGGACACGTCTGAGGTACTTC
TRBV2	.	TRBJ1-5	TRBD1	CASSEDRDRNQPQHF	TGTGCCAGCAGTGAGGACAGGGATAGAAACCAGCCCCAGCATTTT
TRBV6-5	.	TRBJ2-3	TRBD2	CASSYSSGAGPDTQYF	TGTGCCAGCAGTTACTCGAGCGGGGCAGGCCCAGATACGCAGTATTTT
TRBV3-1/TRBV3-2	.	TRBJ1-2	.	CASSRTLGGGTSYTF	TGTGCCAGCAGCCGTACCCTAGGTGGGGGGACTAGCTACACCTTC
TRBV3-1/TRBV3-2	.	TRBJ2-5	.	CASSGHSRETQYF	TGTGCCAGCAGCGGTCATTCGCGAGAGACCCAGTACTTC
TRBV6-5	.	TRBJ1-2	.	CASSDYGYTF	TGTGCCAGCTCGGACTATGGCTACACCTTC
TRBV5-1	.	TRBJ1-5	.	CASSLVRRDQPQHF	TGCGCCAGCAGCTTGGTGCGCAGGGATCAGCCCCAGCATTTT
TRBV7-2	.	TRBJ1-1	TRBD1	CASSSGTGGYEAFF	TGTGCCAGCAGCTCGGGGACAGGCGGGTATGAAGCTTTCTTT
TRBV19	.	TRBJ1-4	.	CASSSSGVGEKLFF	TGTGCCAGTAGTTCATCAGGGGTGGGGGAAAAACTGTTTTTT
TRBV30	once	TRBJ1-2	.	CAAVNYGYTF	TGTGCCGCGGTTAACTATGGCTACACCTTC
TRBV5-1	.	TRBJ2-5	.	CASSLNWGVQETQYF	TGCGCCAGCAGCTTGAATTGGGGAGTTCAGGAGACCCAGTACTTC
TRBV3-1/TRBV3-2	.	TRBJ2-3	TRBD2	CASSQTGLAGDTSTDTQYF	TGTGCCAGCAGCCAAACGGGACTAGCGGGGGATACTAGCACAGATACGCAGTATTTT
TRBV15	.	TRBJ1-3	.	CATSRDGGNTIYF	TGTGCCACCAGCAGAGATGGGGGGAACACCATATATTTT
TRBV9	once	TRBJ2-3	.	CASSVRGVDTQYF	TGTGCCAGCAGCGTACGGGGAGTTGATACGCAGTATTTT
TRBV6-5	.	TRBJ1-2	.	CASSYSGGGYTF	TGTGCCAGCAGTTACTCGGGGGGAGGCTACACCTTC
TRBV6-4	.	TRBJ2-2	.	CASSVGGETGELFF	TGTGCCAGCAGTGTTGGAGGGGAGACCGGGGAGCTGTTTTTT
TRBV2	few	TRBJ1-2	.	CASSEAGRRVNYGYTF	TGTGCCAGCAGTGAAGCCGGCCGGCGGGTTAACTATGGCTACACCTTC
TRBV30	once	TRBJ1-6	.	CAWSREQYNSPLHF	TGTGCCTGGAGTCGGGAACAGTATAATTCACCCCTCCACTTT
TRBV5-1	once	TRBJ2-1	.	CASSSTGVPNEQFF	TGCGCCAGCAGCTCTACCGGGGTTCCCAATGAGCAGTTCTTC
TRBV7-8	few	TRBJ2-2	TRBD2	CASSGTSGWNTGELFF	TGTGCCAGCTCCGGGACTAGCGGGTGGAACACCGGGGAGCTGTTTTTT
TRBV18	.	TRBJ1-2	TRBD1	CASSPTTGAGYGYTF	TGTGCCAGCTCACCAACAACAGGGGCGGGCTATGGCTACACCTTC
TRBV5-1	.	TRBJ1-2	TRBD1	CASSRQGYGYTF	TGCGCCAGCAGCCGACAGGGGTACGGCTACACCTTC
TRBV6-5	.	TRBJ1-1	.	CASRDTGDMNTEAFF	TGTGCCAGCAGGGACACCGGCGACATGAACACTGAAGCTTTCTTT
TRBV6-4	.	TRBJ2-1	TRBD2	CASSVEFGTSIPNEQFF	TGTGCCAGCAGTGTTGAGTTTGGGACTAGCATCCCAAATGAGCAGTTCTTC
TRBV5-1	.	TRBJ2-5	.	CASSADSVQETQYF	TGCGCCAGCAGCGCGGACAGCGTCCAAGAGACCCAGTACTTC
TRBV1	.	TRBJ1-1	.	CTSSPNTGGNFIYFGYTEAFF	TGCACCAGCAGCCCAAACACGGGGGGGAATTTTATATATTTCGGTTACACTGAAGCTTTCTTT
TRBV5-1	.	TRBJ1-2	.	CASHLAPGDYGYTF	TGCGCCAGCCACCTAGCCCCCGGGGACTATGGCTACACCTTC
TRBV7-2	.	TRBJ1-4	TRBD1	CASSLVGTGIFRYEKLFF	TGTGCCAGCAGCTTAGTCGGGACAGGGATCTTTCGGTATGAAAAACTGTTTTTT
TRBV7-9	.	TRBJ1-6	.	CASSTGGPREYNSPLHF	TGTGCCAGCAGCACGGGGGGCCCCAGGGAATATAATTCACCCCTCCACTTT
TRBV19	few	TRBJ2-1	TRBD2	CASIQGLAGGEQFF	TGTGCCAGTATCCAGGGACTAGCGGGGGGGGAGCAGTTCTTC
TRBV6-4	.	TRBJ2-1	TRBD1	CASSGLGTGVNEQFF	TGTGCCAGCAGTGGGCTCGGGACAGGGGTTAATGAGCAGTTCTTC
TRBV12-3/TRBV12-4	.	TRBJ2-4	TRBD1	CASRPGQGALQYF	TGTGCCAGCAGGCCCGGACAGGGGGCGCTTCAGTACTTC
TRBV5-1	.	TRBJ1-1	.	CASSLAAGSLNTEAFF	TGCGCCAGCAGCTTGGCCGCGGGGTCTCTGAACACTGAAGCTTTCTTT
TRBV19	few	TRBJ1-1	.	CASSIVVQSTEAFF	TGTGCCAGTAGTATAGTCGTACAGAGCACTGAAGCTTTCTTT
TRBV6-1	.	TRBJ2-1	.	CASSERSGGGEQFF	TGTGCCAGCAGTGAAAGATCCGGAGGTGGTGAGCAGTTCTTC
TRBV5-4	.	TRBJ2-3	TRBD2	CASSLAYGGGVTDTQYF	TGTGCCAGCAGCTTGGCCTATGGCGGGGGGGTCACAGATACGCAGTATTTT
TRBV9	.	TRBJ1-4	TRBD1	CASSGRGQTNEKLFF	TGTGCCAGCAGCGGCAGGGGGCAGACTAATGAAAAACTGTTTTTT
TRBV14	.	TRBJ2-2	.	CASSQVRVGELFF	TGTGCCAGCAGCCAAGTTCGTGTGGGGGAGCTGTTTTTT
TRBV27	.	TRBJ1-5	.	CASSLWGPNQPQHF	TGTGCCAGCAGTTTATGGGGGCCGAATCAGCCCCAGCATTTT
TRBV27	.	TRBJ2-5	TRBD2	CASSRGGALSLGETQYF	TGTGCCAGCAGTCGCGGGGGGGCCTTAAGTTTGGGAGAGACCCAGTACTTC
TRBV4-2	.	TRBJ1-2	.	CASSPRRNYGYTF	TGTGCCAGCAGCCCCAGGCGAAACTATGGCTACACCTTC
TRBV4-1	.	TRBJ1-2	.	CASSQGAVWGYTF	TGCGCCAGCAGCCAGGGGGCTGTGTGGGGCTACACCTTC
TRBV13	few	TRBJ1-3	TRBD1	CASSIGTAAIASGNTIYF	TGTGCCAGCAGCATCGGGACAGCCGCCATCGCGTCTGGAAACACCATATATTTT
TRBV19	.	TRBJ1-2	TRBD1	CASQGQVKVGYGYTF	TGTGCCAGCCAGGGACAGGTTAAGGTCGGCTATGGCTACACCTTC
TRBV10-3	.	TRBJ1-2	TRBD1	CAIKPGQVNYGYTF	TGTGCCATCAAACCGGGACAGGTTAACTATGGCTACACCTTC
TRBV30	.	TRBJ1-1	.	CAFQTLRFMNTEAFF	TGTGCCTTCCAAACCCTTCGGTTCATGAACACTGAAGCTTTCTTT
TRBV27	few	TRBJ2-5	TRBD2	CASRRTSGGSGETQYF	TGTGCCAGCAGGCGGACTAGCGGGGGATCGGGGGAGACCCAGTACTTC
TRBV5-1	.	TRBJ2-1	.	CASSLTFDEQFF	TGCGCCAGCAGCTTAACTTTTGATGAGCAGTTCTTC